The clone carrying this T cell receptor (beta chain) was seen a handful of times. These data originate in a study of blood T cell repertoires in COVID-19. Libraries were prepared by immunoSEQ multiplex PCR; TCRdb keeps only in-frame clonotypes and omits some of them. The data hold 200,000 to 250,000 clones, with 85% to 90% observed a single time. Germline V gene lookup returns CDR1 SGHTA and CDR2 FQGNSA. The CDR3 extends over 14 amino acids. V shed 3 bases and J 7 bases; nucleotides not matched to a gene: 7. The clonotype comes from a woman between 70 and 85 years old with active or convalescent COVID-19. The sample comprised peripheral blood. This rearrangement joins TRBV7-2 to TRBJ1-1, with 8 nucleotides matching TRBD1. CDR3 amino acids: CASSLSGQGLEAFF. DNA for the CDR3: TGTGCCAGCAGCTTGTCAGGACAGGGCCTTGAAGCTTTCTTT.